The 7 T cell receptor beta chains below all came from one sample that was sequenced in a study of T cells in Graves' hyperthyroidism and ophthalmopathy. Amplification yielded TCR beta CDR3 regions, with RNA transcripts as the source. The HTBI primer set drove a first-round RT-PCR of the TCR CDR3. TCRdb independently ran MiXCR on the multiplex PCR reads; one entry per CDR3 protein. The table records more than 450,000 distinct CDR3 sequences, nearly 20% of them present only once. The source material was blood. The origin of the receptors is a man aged 35 to 55 with Graves' ophthalmopathy.

This clonotype was recorded many times. V gene TRBV28 combines with J gene TRBJ2-7; TRBD2 matches at 11 bases. The germline gives CDR1 MDHEN, CDR2 SYDVKM. CDR3 size: 17 residues. Trimming removed 5 bases from V and 1 base from J; junction bases left unmatched: 10. In DNA form, the CDR3 reads TGTGCCAGCAGTCTCTTAGCGGGAGGGGGTGAGTCCTACGAGCAGTACTTC. Encoded protein: CASSLLAGGGESYEQYF.

This chain links TRBV2 with TRBJ2-2; D uncertain. Germline V gene sequence: CDR1 SNHLY, CDR2 FYNNEI. The CDR3 has 13 amino acids. Trimming removed 4 bases from V and 6 bases from J, with 9 bases in between. The CDR3 region has the DNA TGTGCCAGCAGTGCGGCCGTCCCCGGGGAGCTGTTTTTT. This encodes CASSAAVPGELFF.

This clonotype appeared a few times. J is TRBJ1-3 and V is TRBV12-3 or TRBV12-4; TRBD1 might be the D (6 bases). The CDR3 length is 14 residues. Between the trimmed V and J ends, which lost 5 bases and 5 bases, there was a span of 13 bases. CDR3 coding DNA: TGTGCCAGCAGTGTACAGGGTTTTCGAAACACCATATATTTT. Translated, it gives CASSVQGFRNTIYF.

In regard to this clonotype: Since a much larger clone is just one base distant, this may be a read error. The conserved final phenylalanine or tryptophan is absent from the CDR3, which likely points to a read error. This chain connects TRBV7-9 to TRBJ2-3, with 7 bases aligning to TRBD2. The CDR3 is 14 residues long. Germline V gives CDR1 SEHNR, CDR2 FQNEAQ (reference sequence). Trimming at V came to 1 base and at J to 5 bases, leaving 3 bases not matched to a gene. The chain's CDR3 is CASSLEVAGDTQYL. CDR3 sequence (DNA): TGTGCCAGCAGCTTAGAGGTAGCGGGAGATACGCAGTATCTT.

As for this clonotype: This sequence may be a read error, since a much larger clone differs from it by one base. The conserved phenylalanine or tryptophan is not found at the CDR3 terminus, so this likely reflects a read error. The V and J genes are TRBV7-2 and TRBJ1-1; D is possibly TRBD1 (6 bases). From germline, CDR1 is SGHTA and CDR2 FQGNSA. CDR3 length: 13 residues. The V and J ends lost 4 bases and 5 bases respectively, with 11 bases between them. The CDR3 sequence is CASSSQQGTEAFL. The CDR3 nucleotides are TGTGCCAGCAGCTCGCAACAGGGTACTGAAGCTTTCCTT.

The rearrangement uses TRBV5-6 and TRBJ2-7, with 9 bases lining up with TRBD1. This CDR3 has 15 amino acids. Germline CDR1 reads SGHDT; CDR2 reads YYEEEE. Unmatched junction bases numbered 7, after V lost 6 bases and J lost 0 bases. The DNA of the CDR3 is TGTGCCAGCAACTACCCGGGACAGGGCTCCTACGAGCAGTACTTC. Translated: CASNYPGQGSYEQYF.

This clonotype was observed a handful of times. The rearrangement links TRBV12-3 or TRBV12-4 to TRBJ1-5; the D gene is possibly TRBD1 (5 bases). CDR3 length: 14 residues. Trimming stripped 6 bases from V and 2 bases from J, with 11 bases between. CDR3 sequence: CASRGRDGNQPQHF. CDR3 sequence (DNA): TGTGCCAGCAGGGGGCGTGACGGCAATCAGCCCCAGCATTTT.